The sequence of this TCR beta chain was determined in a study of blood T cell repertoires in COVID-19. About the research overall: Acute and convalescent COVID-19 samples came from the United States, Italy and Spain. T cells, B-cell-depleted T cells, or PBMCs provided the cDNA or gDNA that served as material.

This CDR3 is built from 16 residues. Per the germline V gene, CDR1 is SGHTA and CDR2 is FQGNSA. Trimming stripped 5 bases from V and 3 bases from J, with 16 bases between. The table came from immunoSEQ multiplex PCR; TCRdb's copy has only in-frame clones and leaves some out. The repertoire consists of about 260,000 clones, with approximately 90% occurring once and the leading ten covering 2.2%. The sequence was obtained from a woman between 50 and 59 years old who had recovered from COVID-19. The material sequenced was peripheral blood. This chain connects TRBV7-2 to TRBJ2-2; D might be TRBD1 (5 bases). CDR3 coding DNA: TGTGCCAGCAGCCAGGGTCCCTTCGAGTACACCGGGGAGCTGTTTTTT. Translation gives CASSQGPFEYTGELFF.